The clone carrying this T cell receptor beta chain was counted between two and nine times. Germline lookup yields CDR1 ENHRY and CDR2 SYGVKD. Trimming left V 6 bases short and J 3 bases short, with 12 bases between. The CDR3 extends over 14 amino acids. The data were taken from a study of blood T cell repertoires in COVID-19. Study background: The United States, Italy and Spain provided the acute and convalescent COVID-19 samples.

In the original processing: Estimates of nucleated cell counts were drawn from the amplification of reference gene primers. The repertoire was sequenced with immunoSEQ multiplex PCR; TCRdb's copy has only in-frame clones and lacks some. V and J calls and clone size are those listed in that table; D and trimming were worked out from the DNA. The sample lists about 40,000 clones, roughly 83% seen once, with less than 3.5% in the top ten. The sequencing input was peripheral blood. This sequence was found in a woman aged 60-75 years with acute or convalescent COVID-19. The chain is built from TRBV10-3 and TRBJ2-1; a weak D match, TRBD2 (5 bases). CDR3 residues: CAISFSAVYNEQFF. As DNA, the CDR3 is TGTGCCATCAGCTTTAGCGCAGTCTACAATGAGCAGTTCTTC.